The entry below describes one T cell receptor (beta chain). As yet, its antigen is unknown. This specimen comes from a study of OX40 agonist ivuxolimab in advanced cancers. Across the study: Those enrolled were 80% to 85% male, with a mean age of 60 years and ages from about 20 to 90.

Germline CDR1 is SNHLY and CDR2 is FYNNEI. The CDR3 consists of 14 residues. V dropped 5 bases and J dropped 5 bases, with 16 bases sitting between them. Generated by immunoSEQ multiplex PCR, the TCRdb table keeps only in-frame clones and is missing some. The sample has tens of thousands of clones; 88% are singletons. General observations from the study: The study found that CD8+ T cells averaged more expanded clones than CD4+.

Sequencing was performed on CD4+ or CD8+ T cells sorted from blood, taken in a trial of the OX40 agonist ivuxolimab. The chain employs TRBV2 and TRBJ2-7, with a possible D match to TRBD2 (6 bases). This clonotype was obtained from an adult with an advanced solid tumor such as melanoma, head and neck, liver or kidney cancer. DNA of the CDR3: TGTGCCAGCAGTCGTGCGGGGCCCCAGGACGAGCAGTACTTC. Protein: CASSRAGPQDEQYF.